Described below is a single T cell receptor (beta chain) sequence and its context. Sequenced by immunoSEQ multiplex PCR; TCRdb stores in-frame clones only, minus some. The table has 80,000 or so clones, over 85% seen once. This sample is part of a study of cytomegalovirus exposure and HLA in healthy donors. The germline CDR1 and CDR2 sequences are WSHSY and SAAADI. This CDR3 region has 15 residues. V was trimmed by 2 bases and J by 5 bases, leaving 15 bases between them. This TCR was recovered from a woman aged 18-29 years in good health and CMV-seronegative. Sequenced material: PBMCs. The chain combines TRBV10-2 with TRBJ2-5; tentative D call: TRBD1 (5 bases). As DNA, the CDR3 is TGCGCCAGCAGTGAGCGTAGGGGTAGTCGCGAGACCCAGTACTTC. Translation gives CASSERRGSRETQYF.